The 32 T cell receptor beta chains in this list originate from one sample, sequenced in a study of T cell clonotyping in hematopoietic cell transplantation. Some clones are missing from TCRdb's copy, which holds only in-frame ones; the method was immunoSEQ multiplex PCR. The sample consists of roughly 9,100 clones, over 85% of them appearing once. The input for sequencing was PBMCs, taken 100 days after allogeneic stem cell transplant. These receptors came from a male patient in his forties or fifties who had an allogeneic stem cell transplant from a related donor, so T cells may come from the graft donor. Some clones in this sample may be carry-over from other donors' samples.

This clone has only one observation. The gene calls are TRBV19 and TRBJ2-1; the match to TRBD1 covers 7 bases. With V trimmed by 5 bases and J by 0 bases, 4 bases remained unmatched. The CDR3 covers 15 residues. CDR1 and CDR2 from the germline V gene are LNHDA and SQIVND (reference sequence). The CDR3 reads CASSQDRSSYNEQFF. The CDR3 DNA follows: TGTGCCAGTAGTCAGGACAGGAGCTCCTACAATGAGCAGTTCTTC.

This chain links TRBV27 with TRBJ2-5, with D possibly TRBD2 on 6 matching bases. Trimming left V 6 bases short and J 1 base short, with 18 bases between. CDR1 is MNHEY and CDR2 is SMNVEV in the germline V gene (reference sequence). CDR3 length equals 16 residues. The CDR3 loop reads CASRPNWLALQETQYF. Written as DNA, the CDR3 is TGTGCCAGCAGACCCAATTGGCTAGCGCTCCAAGAGACCCAGTACTTC.

The genes are TRBV30 and TRBJ1-2; 7 bases are a match to TRBD1. Trimming took 7 bases from V and 5 from J; bases not matched to a gene: 7. Looked up from germline, CDR1 is GTSNPN and CDR2 is SVGIG (reference sequence). The CDR3 spans 12 residues. The CDR3 DNA is TGTGCCTCGACAGGGACGGGATATGGCTACACCTTC. The encoded protein is CASTGTGYGYTF.

The V call is TRBV11-1, the J call TRBJ2-7, with 9 bases lining up with TRBD1. The CDR3 is 14 amino acids. The V and J ends lost 5 bases and 6 bases, in that order; junction bases with no gene match: 8. Germline CDR1 and CDR2: SGHAT and FQDESV (reference sequence). CDR3 protein: CASSPMRQGGEQYF. CDR3 DNA: TGTGCCAGCAGCCCGATGAGACAGGGGGGCGAGCAGTACTTC.

The V call is TRBV19, the J call TRBJ2-7; D might be TRBD2 (7 bases). The CDR3 is 15 amino acids. Germline loops: CDR1 LNHDA, CDR2 SQIVND (reference sequence). V was shortened by 8 bases and J by 7 bases, with 24 bases between the two germline ends. CDR3 in amino acids: CASQTAGAGRGEQYF. CDR3 nucleotides: TGTGCCAGTCAGACTGCGGGGGCCGGCCGGGGGGAGCAGTACTTC.

The chain joins TRBV19 to TRBJ1-1; D remains ambiguous. V lost 3 bases to trimming and J lost 5 bases, with 13 bases between them. Germline CDR1 is LNHDA and CDR2 is SQIVND (reference sequence). CDR3 length: 14 residues. The DNA for the CDR3 is TGTGCCAGTAGTATGGCGGAACAAGGTACTGAAGCTTTCTTT. Translated, it gives CASSMAEQGTEAFF.

The rearrangement links TRBV5-1 to TRBJ2-3; 10 nucleotides agree with TRBD1. V dropped 2 bases and J dropped 1; count of bases not matched to a gene: 10. Germline V gene data show CDR1 as SGHRS and CDR2 as YFSETQ. The CDR3 consists of 18 residues. DNA of the CDR3: TGCGCCAGCAGCTTAGGGGACAGGGGCCCTCTGGGCACAGATACGCAGTATTTT. This sequence encodes CASSLGDRGPLGTDTQYF.

The chain has TRBV6-5 and TRBJ1-3; D not certain. CDR1 is MNHEY and CDR2 is SVGAGI in the germline V gene. V was trimmed by 0 bases and J by 4 bases, leaving 13 bases between them. This CDR3 has 16 residues. The CDR3: CASSYSRSKSGNTIYF. The CDR3 DNA reads TGTGCCAGCAGTTACTCGAGGTCGAAGTCGGGAAACACCATATATTTT.

The V and J genes are TRBV5-1 and TRBJ1-1, with D possibly being TRBD1 (5 bases). Trimming cost V 3 bases and J 1 base, with 7 bases left between them. Germline loops: CDR1 SGHRS, CDR2 YFSETQ. CDR3 length: 13 residues. CDR3 sequence reads: CASSSGQNTEAFF. CDR3 sequence (DNA): TGCGCCAGCAGCTCGGGGCAGAACACTGAAGCTTTCTTT. The whole variable domain, filled in from reference TRBV5-1 and TRBJ1-1, reads KAGVTQTPRYLIKTRGQQVTLSCSPISGHRSVSWYQQTPGQGLQFLFEYFSETQRNKGNFPGRFSGRQFSNSRSEMNVSTLELGDSALYLCASSSGQNTEAFFGQGTRLTVV.

The V and J genes are TRBV19 and TRBJ1-1; the D gene is possibly TRBD1 (5 bases). Germline CDR1 is LNHDA and CDR2 is SQIVND (reference sequence). Trimming stripped 2 bases from V and 1 base from J, with 11 bases between. The CDR3 has 15 amino acids. The CDR3 here is CASSIQAGPNTEAFF. The CDR3 DNA follows: TGTGCCAGTAGTATACAAGCAGGGCCGAACACTGAAGCTTTCTTT.

V gene TRBV2 combines with J gene TRBJ2-7; D not certain. The CDR3 runs 15 residues. Germline V lookup: CDR1 SNHLY, CDR2 FYNNEI. Trimming removed 4 bases at V and 4 bases at J, with 17 bases between. The CDR3 loop reads CASSGWVQQSYEQYF. In nucleotides, the CDR3 is TGTGCCAGCAGTGGTTGGGTCCAGCAGTCTTACGAGCAGTACTTC.

The chain has TRBV7-2 and TRBJ2-7; TRBD1 matches 9 bases. Trimming at V came to 6 bases and at J to 5 bases, leaving 5 bases not matched to a gene. The V gene's germline CDR1 is SGHTA and CDR2 FQGNSA. The CDR3 is 13 amino acids. The CDR3 loop is CASSPTGGNEQYF. CDR3 DNA sequence: TGTGCCAGCAGTCCAACAGGGGGCAACGAGCAGTACTTC.

The chain recombines TRBV4-2 with TRBJ2-7, with 7 bases matching TRBD1. Germline CDR1 LGHNA, CDR2 YNFKEQ. Losses at the gene ends were 4 bases for V and 0 bases for J; bases not matched to a gene: 6. The CDR3 runs 15 residues. CDR3 sequence: CASSPETGNSYEQYF. Here the CDR3 DNA reads TGTGCCAGCAGCCCAGAGACAGGGAACTCCTACGAGCAGTACTTC.

The chain has TRBV7-9 and TRBJ2-7; maybe TRBD2 (6 bases). Germline CDR1 is SEHNR and CDR2 is FQNEAQ (reference sequence). Deletions cut 5 bases from V and 0 bases from J, with 8 bases between. There are 13 residues in the CDR3. This chain's CDR3 is CASSRDFSYEQYF. In nucleotides, the CDR3 is TGTGCCAGCAGCCGGGACTTCTCCTACGAGCAGTACTTC. Supplemented by reference TRBV7-9 and TRBJ2-7, the full variable domain reads DTGVSQNPRHKITKRGQNVTFRCDPISEHNRLYWYRQTLGQGPEFLTYFQNEAQLEKSRLLSDRFSAERPKGSFSTLEIQRTEQGDSAMYLCASSRDFSYEQYFGPGTRLTVT.

This chain connects TRBV5-1 to TRBJ2-3; D may correspond to TRBD1 or TRBD2 (5 bases each). There are 15 residues in the CDR3. V lost 1 base, J lost 4 bases, and 13 bases lay in between. The germline CDR1 and CDR2 sequences are SGHRS and YFSETQ. The CDR3 loop is CASSLWGSAADTQYF. The CDR3 DNA is TGCGCCAGCAGCTTGTGGGGGAGTGCGGCAGATACGCAGTATTTT.

The rearrangement uses TRBV9 and TRBJ1-4; 8 bases are a match to TRBD1. The CDR3 totals 14 residues. V trimming: 3 bases; J trimming: 8 bases; junction bases outside the gene matches: 6. In germline, CDR1 is SGDLS, CDR2 YYNGEE. The CDR3 here is CASSAGTGREKLFF. The CDR3 DNA sequence: TGTGCCAGCAGCGCCGGGACAGGAAGGGAAAAACTGTTTTTT.

This clone was seen a single time. DNA for the CDR3: TGTGCCAGCAGCCGGGACGAACTTGGCCCAGGGCAGTTCTTC. Translating it yields CASSRDELGPGQFF. The rearrangement uses TRBV9 and TRBJ2-1, with D perhaps given as TRBD1 or TRBD2 (5 bases each). Germline V lookup: CDR1 SGDLS, CDR2 YYNGEE. V lost 4 bases and J 12 bases, leaving 20 bases between the germline ends. The CDR3 contains 14 residues.

In DNA, the CDR3 is TGTGCCAGCAGTGTGGGTCGTGGCAGCAATCAGCCCCAGCATTTT. Its translation is CASSVGRGSNQPQHF. V and J are TRBV2 and TRBJ1-5; D uncertain. Germline CDR1 reads SNHLY; CDR2 reads FYNNEI. V was clipped by 4 bases and J by 1 base, with 11 bases between them. The CDR3 has 15 amino acids.

V and J are TRBV7-9 and TRBJ1-1; no clear D gene. Trimming shortened V by 8 bases and J by 0 bases, and 10 bases separated the two germline ends. Germline V gives CDR1 SEHNR, CDR2 FQNEAQ (reference sequence). This CDR3 has 13 residues. CDR3 loop: CASLSPMNTEAFF. CDR3 DNA sequence: TGTGCCAGCTTGTCCCCCATGAACACTGAAGCTTTCTTT.

The chain recombines TRBV10-3 with TRBJ1-1, with unresolved D. The CDR3 runs to 13 residues. Germline assignment: CDR1 ENHRY and CDR2 SYGVKD. Trimming took off 8 bases at V and 1 base at J, with 11 bases between the two ends. CDR3 amino acids: CAIFREKNTEAFF. Here the CDR3 DNA reads TGTGCCATCTTTAGGGAAAAGAACACTGAAGCTTTCTTT.

This sequence joins TRBV7-3 and TRBJ2-7; D may correspond to TRBD1 or TRBD2 (5 bases each). Germline CDR1 is SGHTA and CDR2 is FQGTGA. V lost 5 bases and J 3 bases, leaving 14 bases between the germline ends. CDR3 length: 14 amino acids. The CDR3 DNA reads as TGTGCCAGCAGCGTGGGGGAAGGCATCTACGAGCAGTACTTC. It yields the protein CASSVGEGIYEQYF. The full variable domain, with the rest looked up from reference TRBV7-3 and TRBJ2-7, is GAGVSQTPSNKVTEKGKYVELRCDPISGHTALYWYRQSLGQGPEFLIYFQGTGAADDSGLPNDRFFAVRPEGSVSTLKIQRTERGDSAVYLCASSVGEGIYEQYFGPGTRLTVT.

The chain uses TRBV10-2 and TRBJ1-2; D not certain. This CDR3 comprises 14 residues. Per germline, CDR1 WSHSY and CDR2 SAAADI. V was clipped by 6 bases and J by 0 bases, with 11 bases between them. CDR3 DNA sequence: TGCGCCAGCAGATCAACCCTTTCTAACTATGGCTACACCTTC. Protein sequence: CASRSTLSNYGYTF.

This rearrangement joins TRBV19 to TRBJ1-5; no definite D call. In germline, CDR1 is LNHDA, CDR2 SQIVND (reference sequence). The CDR3 sequence is 15 residues long. Trimming stripped 8 bases from V and 0 bases from J, with 14 bases between. This CDR3 is CASRNLLGSNQPQHF. The CDR3 DNA is TGTGCCAGTCGTAATCTACTGGGTAGCAATCAGCCCCAGCATTTT.

V gene TRBV6-1 combines with J gene TRBJ2-7; 11 nucleotides match TRBD1. CDR1 is MNHNS, CDR2 SASEGT, per germline. This CDR3 is 15 amino acids long. V dropped 11 bases and J dropped 6; count of bases not matched to a gene: 15. Here the CDR3 reads CASNPFRDRGTEQYF. The CDR3 coding sequence is TGTGCCTCCAACCCCTTCCGGGACAGGGGGACCGAGCAGTACTTC.

Points on this clone: Other DNA sequences in this specimen translate into the identical CDR3. The V and J genes are TRBV5-1 and TRBJ2-3, with 8 bases identical to TRBD1. The CDR3 has 15 residues. Germline V gene lookup returns CDR1 SGHRS and CDR2 YFSETQ. V gave up 4 bases and J gave up 0 bases; unmatched junction bases: 4. The CDR3 loop reads CASSLDRASTDTQYF. The CDR3 DNA reads TGCGCCAGCAGCCTGGACAGGGCTAGCACAGATACGCAGTATTTT.

The sample holds a few counts of this clone. J is TRBJ2-7 and V is TRBV15; D perhaps matches TRBD1 (5 bases). The CDR3 runs 13 residues. CDR1 and CDR2 from the germline V gene are LNHNV and YYDKDF (reference sequence). Trimming stripped 0 bases from V and 3 bases from J, with 6 bases between. The CDR3 is CATSRDQGYEQYF. In DNA, the CDR3 is TGTGCCACCAGCAGAGATCAGGGCTACGAGCAGTACTTC.

This rearrangement joins TRBV7-2 to TRBJ2-5; D is ambiguous. Germline V gene sequence: CDR1 SGHTA, CDR2 FQGNSA. V was pared by 2 bases and J by 4 bases, with 8 bases between. CDR3 length: 13 residues. CDR3 nucleotides: TGTGCCAGCAGCTTATTTACTCCAGAGACCCAGTACTTC. It codes for CASSLFTPETQYF.

This clone was seen a handful of times. This rearrangement joins TRBV7-8 to TRBJ1-6; D perhaps matches TRBD1 (5 bases). In germline, CDR1 is SGHVS, CDR2 FQNEAQ. V lost 2 bases and J 11 bases, leaving 13 bases between the germline ends. There are 14 residues in the CDR3. In DNA form, the CDR3 reads TGTGCCAGCAGCTTACGGACACAAAGCACACCCCTCCACTTT. Encoded protein: CASSLRTQSTPLHF.

The rearrangement joins TRBV19 to TRBJ1-1; D is uncertain. The germline gives CDR1 LNHDA, CDR2 SQIVND (reference sequence). V lost 1 base and J lost 3, with 9 bases in between. CDR3 length: 14 amino acids. CDR3 nucleotide sequence: TGTGCCAGTAGTATAGGTCACCACCACACTGAAGCTTTCTTT. It is translated as CASSIGHHHTEAFF. Full variable domain (rest looked up from reference TRBV19 and TRBJ1-1): DGGITQSPKYLFRKEGQNVTLSCEQNLNHDAMYWYRQDPGQGLRLIYYSQIVNDFQKGDIAEGYSVSREKKESFPLTVTSAQKNPTAFYLCASSIGHHHTEAFFGQGTRLTVV.

The chain joins TRBV10-3 to TRBJ1-1; D is undetermined. This CDR3 region has 12 residues. Trimming shortened V by 10 bases and J by 4 bases, and 13 bases separated the two germline ends. Germline CDR1 reads ENHRY; CDR2 reads SYGVKD. This CDR3 is CATAAGGTEAFF. Written as DNA, the CDR3 is TGTGCCACCGCGGCGGGAGGCACTGAAGCTTTCTTT.

V and J are TRBV6-1 and TRBJ2-2, with TRBD2 matching over 13 bases. V lost 4 bases, J lost 6 bases, and 2 bases stayed unmatched. This CDR3 spans 15 amino acids. Germline loops: CDR1 MNHNS, CDR2 SASEGT. The CDR3 DNA is TGTGCCAGCAGTGCCACTAGCGGGGGGGCCGGGGAGCTGTTTTTT. Translation: CASSATSGGAGELFF.

V usage is TRBV7-3 and J usage is TRBJ2-1, with TRBD2 as a possible D gene (6 bases). Per germline, CDR1 SGHTA and CDR2 FQGTGA. The germline V and J ends were trimmed by 2 bases and 1 base, with 6 bases remaining between them. This CDR3 region has 14 residues. The CDR3 region is CASSLGTSYNEQFF. The DNA of the CDR3 is TGTGCCAGCAGCTTAGGGACTTCCTACAATGAGCAGTTCTTC. The whole variable domain, filled in from reference TRBV7-3 and TRBJ2-1, reads GAGVSQTPSNKVTEKGKYVELRCDPISGHTALYWYRQSLGQGPEFLIYFQGTGAADDSGLPNDRFFAVRPEGSVSTLKIQRTERGDSAVYLCASSLGTSYNEQFFGPGTRLTVL.